The next 31 T cell receptor beta chains were all read from a single sample in a study of blood T cell repertoires in COVID-19. Sequenced by immunoSEQ multiplex PCR; TCRdb stores in-frame clones only, minus some. The table records 25,000 to 35,000 clones, approximately 79% of them present only once. The source material was peripheral blood. All receptors derive from a man older than 75 with active or convalescent COVID-19.

The CDR3: CASSVGPAGSTDTQYF. CDR3 DNA: TGTGCCAGCAGCGTAGGGCCGGCGGGAAGCACAGATACGCAGTATTTT. The rearrangement uses TRBV9 and TRBJ2-3; tentatively, D is TRBD2 (6 bases). Trimming left V 0 bases short and J 0 bases short, with 11 bases between. This CDR3 has 16 amino acids. Germline assignment: CDR1 SGDLS and CDR2 YYNGEE.

The chain recombines TRBV29-1 with TRBJ1-4; 8 bases fit TRBD1. V lost 6 bases to trimming and J lost 6 bases; unmatched junction nucleotides: 6. CDR1 is SQVTM, CDR2 ANQGSEA, per germline. The CDR3 spans 13 residues. CDR3 sequence: CSVEQGVDEKLFF. Here the CDR3 DNA reads TGCAGCGTGGAACAGGGGGTTGATGAAAAACTGTTTTTT.

V gene TRBV5-1 combines with J gene TRBJ2-3, with 10 positions matching TRBD2. Trimming cost V 4 bases and J 1 base; bases outside gene matches: 3. CDR1 is SGHRS and CDR2 is YFSETQ in the germline V gene. CDR3 length: 15 amino acids. DNA for the CDR3: TGCGCCAGCAGCCTGGGGACTAGCGGCACAGATACGCAGTATTTT. It encodes CASSLGTSGTDTQYF.

This chain joins TRBV5-5 and TRBJ2-3; the D gene is possibly TRBD1 (7 bases). Trimming pared 4 bases from V and 2 bases from J, leaving 14 bases between. The CDR3 consists of 15 residues. Germline V CDR1 and CDR2: SGHKS, YYEKEE (reference sequence). CDR3 in amino acids: CASSLSGGFTDTQYF. DNA for the CDR3: TGTGCCAGCAGCCTCTCAGGGGGGTTCACAGATACGCAGTATTTT. The variable domain in full, with the rest retrieved from reference TRBV5-5 and TRBJ2-3, is DAGVTQSPTHLIKTRGQQVTLRCSPISGHKSVSWYQQVLGQGPQFIFQYYEKEERGRGNFPDRFSARQFPNYSSELNVNALLLGDSALYLCASSLSGGFTDTQYFGPGTRLTVL.

J is TRBJ1-3 and V is TRBV5-6; D remains ambiguous. Germline assignment: CDR1 SGHDT and CDR2 YYEEEE. The CDR3 contains 12 residues. Trimming cost V 7 bases and J 4 bases, with 9 bases left between them. CDR3 in amino acids: CASQVRGNTIYF. The CDR3 nucleotides are TGTGCCAGCCAAGTTCGGGGAAACACCATATATTTT.

The V and J genes are TRBV5-1 and TRBJ2-1; 8 bases are shared with TRBD2. The CDR3 loop spans 18 amino acids. V lost 2 bases, J lost 8 bases, and 18 bases stayed unmatched. Germline values: CDR1 SGHRS, CDR2 YFSETQ. CDR3 loop: CASSFYPPGRALTYEQFF. The CDR3 DNA reads as TGCGCCAGCAGCTTCTACCCCCCCGGGAGGGCCCTTACGTATGAGCAGTTCTTC. Combining the CDR3 with reference TRBV5-1 and TRBJ2-1 gives the whole variable domain KAGVTQTPRYLIKTRGQQVTLSCSPISGHRSVSWYQQTPGQGLQFLFEYFSETQRNKGNFPGRFSGRQFSNSRSEMNVSTLELGDSALYLCASSFYPPGRALTYEQFFGPGTRLTVL.

The chain joins TRBV5-4 to TRBJ2-3, with 9 bases identical to TRBD2. CDR3 length equals 16 residues. V gave up 4 bases and J gave up 6 bases; unmatched junction bases: 12. Germline V lookup: CDR1 SGHNT, CDR2 YYREEE (reference sequence). CDR3 nucleotide sequence: TGTGCCAGCAGCCCTTTCGGCGGGAGGGCCTTTGATACGCAGTATTTT. Translated: CASSPFGGRAFDTQYF.

The chain carries TRBV7-8 and TRBJ2-7; D gene uncertain. The CDR3 sequence is 14 residues long. The V end was cut by 1 base, the J end by 2 bases, with 9 bases between. Germline values: CDR1 SGHVS, CDR2 FQNEAQ. The CDR3 region is CASSLGRSAYEQYF. CDR3 coding DNA: TGTGCCAGCAGCTTAGGCAGGTCCGCCTACGAGCAGTACTTC.

The table lists this clone with a few counts. The V call is TRBV11-2, the J call TRBJ2-7; 7 bases map to TRBD1. In germline, CDR1 is SGHAT, CDR2 FQNNGV. The CDR3 length is 14 residues. V was pared by 4 bases and J by 2 bases, with 5 bases of the junction left unmatched. The CDR3 DNA sequence: TGTGCCAGCAGCTCACTCAGGGGGACCTACGAGCAGTACTTC. Its protein product is CASSSLRGTYEQYF.

CDR3 sequence: CASSKDDRVGGELFF. Here the CDR3 DNA reads TGCGCCAGCAGCAAAGACGACAGGGTAGGAGGGGAGCTGTTTTTT. V is TRBV5-1 and J is TRBJ2-2; the match to TRBD1 covers 7 bases. V lost 4 bases to trimming and J lost 8 bases; unmatched junction nucleotides: 11. CDR3 length: 15 amino acids. Germline V gene data show CDR1 as SGHRS and CDR2 as YFSETQ.

The J gene is TRBJ2-3, the V gene TRBV6-5; 10 positions agree with TRBD2. CDR3 length equals 13 residues. V was pared by 7 bases and J by 10 bases, with 8 bases of the junction left unmatched. Germline CDR1 reads MNHEY; CDR2 reads SVGAGI. CDR3 bases: TGTGCCAGCACTAGCGGGAGATTCTCGGCGCAGTATTTT. Translated: CASTSGRFSAQYF.

V is TRBV12-3 or TRBV12-4 and J is TRBJ2-1; D ambiguous. The germline V and J ends were trimmed by 1 base and 10 bases, with 11 bases remaining between them. The CDR3 loop spans 13 amino acids. CDR3 nucleotide sequence: TGTGCCAGCAGTTTAGGCCCATTCCGGGAGCAGTTCTTC. Translating gives CASSLGPFREQFF.

The CDR3, as DNA: TGTGCCAGCAGTATATACGGGACAGGGGGCTTTGAGACCCAGTACTTC. Amino acids: CASSIYGTGGFETQYF. The genes are TRBV28 and TRBJ2-5, with TRBD1 matching 12 bases. Per germline, CDR1 MDHEN and CDR2 SYDVKM. The V and J ends lost 5 bases and 5 bases, in that order; junction bases with no gene match: 9. The CDR3 is 16 residues long.

The V and J genes are TRBV3-1 (or the pseudogene TRBV3-2) and TRBJ1-3; 9 bases map to TRBD1. CDR3 length: 13 residues. V trimming: 6 bases; J trimming: 6 bases; junction bases outside the gene matches: 3. The germline gives CDR1 LGHDT, CDR2 YNNKEL (reference sequence). The CDR3 coding sequence is TGTGCCAGCAGTACAGGGGGCTTAAACACCATATATTTT. Its translation is CASSTGGLNTIYF.

In this sample, this clone turned up a few times. V usage is TRBV6-5 and J usage is TRBJ1-2; 8 bases fit TRBD1. The trim removed 10 bases at V and 4 bases at J, leaving 14 bases unmatched. Germline CDR1 and CDR2: MNHEY and SVGAGI. The CDR3 length is 15 residues. Here the CDR3 reads CATVLDRGSSYGYTF. The CDR3, as DNA: TGTGCCACCGTTCTTGACAGGGGAAGCTCCTATGGCTACACCTTC.

This sequence joins TRBV24-1 and TRBJ2-1, with 7 nucleotides matching TRBD2. The CDR3 is 14 amino acids. The J segment lost 9 bases and the V segment lost 8 bases, leaving 12 bases of the junction unmatched. The germline CDR1 and CDR2 sequences are KGHDR and SFDVKD. DNA of the CDR3: TGTGCCACCATGACGGGAGGAACCTTGGGTGAGCAGTTCTTC. This codes for CATMTGGTLGEQFF.

The J gene is TRBJ1-2, the V gene TRBV27; D uncertain. The V end lost 5 bases, the J end lost 0 bases, and 19 bases lay between the germline ends. The CDR3 has 17 residues. Germline V gives CDR1 MNHEY, CDR2 SMNVEV (reference sequence). CDR3 DNA: TGTGCCAGCAGTAAAATACCCCCGGGGAGAGCTAACTATGGCTACACCTTC. Translated, it gives CASSKIPPGRANYGYTF.

CDR3 in amino acids: CASSPYPGGNSPLHF. The CDR3, as DNA: TGTGCCAGCAGCCCTTATCCAGGGGGAAATTCACCCCTCCACTTT. V gene TRBV7-3 combines with J gene TRBJ1-6, with 7 bases aligning to TRBD1. The germline V gene encodes CDR1 SGHTA and CDR2 FQGTGA. CDR3 size: 15 residues. V lost 5 bases to trimming and J lost 7 bases; unmatched junction nucleotides: 8.

CDR3 amino acids: CASSSSGQGSSYEQYF. The CDR3 DNA follows: TGTGCCAGCAGCTCATCTGGACAGGGCTCCTCCTACGAGCAGTACTTC. V and J are TRBV5-6 and TRBJ2-7; TRBD1 matches 8 bases. Germline values: CDR1 SGHDT, CDR2 YYEEEE. The CDR3 is made up of 16 amino acids. V was clipped by 3 bases and J by 0 bases; unmatched bases: 8.

J is TRBJ2-5 and V is TRBV28; the match to TRBD2 covers 10 bases. V lost 4 bases and J lost 4; bases outside the gene matches: 15. Germline-derived CDR1 and CDR2 are MDHEN and SYDVKM. There are 18 residues in the CDR3. The CDR3 loop is CASSSTLAGEKLRETQYF. In nucleotides, the CDR3 is TGTGCCAGCAGTTCGACCCTAGCGGGAGAAAAGTTGCGAGAGACCCAGTACTTC.

This chain uses TRBV14 with TRBJ1-1; possibly TRBD1 for D (6 bases). Trimming removed 0 bases at V and 6 bases at J, with 14 bases between. CDR1 SGHDN and CDR2 FVKESK come from the germline V gene. This CDR3 is 15 amino acids long. This chain's CDR3 is CASSQDGRGTAEAFF. The CDR3 bases are TGTGCCAGCAGCCAAGATGGCAGGGGAACGGCTGAAGCTTTCTTT.

The J gene is TRBJ2-3, the V gene TRBV7-3; 10 nucleotides align to TRBD1. Germline-derived CDR1 and CDR2 are SGHTA and FQGTGA. The trim removed 6 bases at V and 3 bases at J, leaving 6 bases unmatched. This CDR3 spans 15 amino acids. The CDR3 reads CASRTPGQGTDTQYF. CDR3 in DNA: TGTGCCAGCAGAACACCGGGACAGGGGACAGATACGCAGTATTTT.

The chain couples TRBV28 to TRBJ2-6; 10 nucleotides match TRBD1. CDR3 length equals 18 residues. Germline V gene data show CDR1 as MDHEN and CDR2 as SYDVKM. V shed 5 bases, J shed 4 bases, and the junction held 11 bases outside the gene matches. The chain's CDR3 is CASSILGTGVEGANVLTF. CDR3 sequence (DNA): TGTGCCAGCAGTATCCTCGGGACAGGGGTAGAGGGGGCCAACGTCCTGACTTTC.

This clone was recorded once. The chain uses TRBV6-5 and TRBJ1-1, with 7 bases lining up with TRBD1. The CDR3 length is 16 residues. V was pared by 0 bases and J by 4 bases, with 8 bases of the junction left unmatched. CDR1 is MNHEY and CDR2 is SVGAGI in the germline V gene. CDR3 nucleotide sequence: TGTGCCAGCAGTTACTCTCGGACAGGTGGAAGCACTGAAGCTTTCTTT. Residues: CASSYSRTGGSTEAFF.

The chain uses TRBV19 and TRBJ1-1; perhaps TRBD1 as D (5 bases). The germline V gene has CDR1 LNHDA and CDR2 SQIVND (reference sequence). The CDR3 runs 15 residues. The V gene lost 6 bases and the J gene lost 0 bases, with 14 bases spanning the gap. CDR3 protein: CASSDSRDLNTEAFF. Written as DNA, the CDR3 is TGTGCCAGTAGCGACAGTCGAGACTTGAACACTGAAGCTTTCTTT.

V usage is TRBV3-1 (or the pseudogene TRBV3-2) and J usage is TRBJ2-5; 12 positions match TRBD2. Germline trimming cut 7 bases from V and 4 bases from J; bases unmatched to any gene: 4. Germline loops: CDR1 LGHDT, CDR2 YNNKEL (reference sequence). The CDR3 loop spans 14 amino acids. The CDR3 coding sequence is TGTGCCAGCACCAGACTAGCGGGAGTAGAGACCCAGTACTTC. It translates to CASTRLAGVETQYF.

The CDR3 nucleotides read TGTGCCAGCTCATCGGAACAGGGGGCGAACGGGGAGCTGTTTTTT. This translates into CASSSEQGANGELFF. The chain couples TRBV18 to TRBJ2-2; 9 nucleotides align to TRBD1. CDR3 length: 15 amino acids. V dropped 5 bases and J dropped 7; count of bases not matched to a gene: 8. CDR1 is KGHSH, CDR2 LQKENI, per germline.

This clone was detected only a few times. The chain joins TRBV11-2 to TRBJ2-7; 8 nucleotides align to TRBD2. The CDR3 loop spans 15 amino acids. Germline assignment: CDR1 SGHAT and CDR2 FQNNGV. V lost 5 bases to trimming and J lost 1 base; unmatched junction nucleotides: 7. The CDR3 region has the DNA TGTGCCAGCAGCCAAGGGACTAGAGCATCCTACGAGCAGTACTTC. Translating gives CASSQGTRASYEQYF.

V is TRBV18 and J is TRBJ2-7; 7 bases fit TRBD1. V was clipped by 0 bases and J by 1 base; unmatched bases: 3. Germline loops: CDR1 KGHSH, CDR2 LQKENI. The CDR3 covers 15 residues. CDR3 amino acids: CASSPPGQRSYEQYF. DNA of the CDR3: TGTGCCAGCTCACCACCGGGACAGAGATCCTACGAGCAGTACTTC.

The rearrangement links TRBV3-1 (or the pseudogene TRBV3-2) to TRBJ1-2, with unresolved D. The V end lost 2 bases, the J end lost 4 bases, and 11 bases lay between the germline ends. The CDR3 is 14 residues long. CDR1 is LGHDT, CDR2 YNNKEL, per germline (reference sequence). This chain's CDR3 is CASSQQRAGYGYTF. The CDR3 nucleotides are TGTGCCAGCAGCCAACAACGGGCGGGCTATGGCTACACCTTC.

The chain carries TRBV5-1 and TRBJ2-1; 14 bases are shared with TRBD2. The CDR3 totals 14 residues. Losses at the gene ends were 5 bases for V and 11 bases for J; bases not matched to a gene: 6. Per the germline V gene, CDR1 is SGHRS and CDR2 is YFSETQ. As DNA, the CDR3 is TGCGCCAGCAGTTCGGGACTAGCGGGAGAGCAGCAGTTCTTC. This gives the protein CASSSGLAGEQQFF.